What follows describes a single TCR beta chain. The CDR3 has 18 residues. The junction had 12 bases not matched to a gene; V was cut back by 6 bases and J by 0 bases. CDR1 is MGHRA and CDR2 is YSYEKL in the germline V gene. TCRdb's table, derived via immunoSEQ multiplex PCR, lists solely in-frame clones and lacks some. The sample lists about 89,000 clones; 70% to 90% were seen once. This entry is derived from a study of control samples from healthy donors and cancer patients. The source material was blood. V is TRBV4-1 and J is TRBJ2-2; 8 bases fit TRBD1. This sequence originates from a middle-aged woman in good health. The DNA of the CDR3 is TGCGCCAGCAGTCCGTCCCCTCTGGACAGGGCGAACACCGGGGAGCTGTTTTTT. Its translation: CASSPSPLDRANTGELFF.